This T cell receptor (beta chain) was sequenced for a study of shared clonotypes between healthy human individuals. Across the whole study: A donor's plate count was three for CD4 naive and three for CD4 memory; CD8 naive had two and CD8 memory one. General study points: As a rule, naive subsets had a larger estimated richness than memory subsets. Limited genetic and exposure-history diversity came from having few donors.

Naive CD8 populations comprised CD45RO-negative cells positively selected for CCR7, excluding terminally differentiated effector memory CD45RA+ cells. Healthy and HIV-negative, the adult donors had no recent acute infections or vaccinations. Method: immunoSEQ multiplex PCR; TCRdb's copy keeps in-frame clones and lacks some. The sample includes some 2.1 million clones, 85% to 95% of them seen just once. Remarks on this clone: Its antigen is not known.

This CDR3 has 14 amino acids. Germline V CDR1 and CDR2: MNHEY, SMNVEV (reference sequence). Trimming left V 4 bases short and J 4 bases short, with 11 bases between. Sample: naive CD8+ T cells sorted from blood. V is TRBV27 and J is TRBJ1-5, with D unresolved. The TCR originated in a man between 18 and 35 years old in good health. CDR3 DNA sequence: TGTGCCAGCAGTTCCCGGGAAGGAAATCAGCCCCAGCATTTT. Protein: CASSSREGNQPQHF.